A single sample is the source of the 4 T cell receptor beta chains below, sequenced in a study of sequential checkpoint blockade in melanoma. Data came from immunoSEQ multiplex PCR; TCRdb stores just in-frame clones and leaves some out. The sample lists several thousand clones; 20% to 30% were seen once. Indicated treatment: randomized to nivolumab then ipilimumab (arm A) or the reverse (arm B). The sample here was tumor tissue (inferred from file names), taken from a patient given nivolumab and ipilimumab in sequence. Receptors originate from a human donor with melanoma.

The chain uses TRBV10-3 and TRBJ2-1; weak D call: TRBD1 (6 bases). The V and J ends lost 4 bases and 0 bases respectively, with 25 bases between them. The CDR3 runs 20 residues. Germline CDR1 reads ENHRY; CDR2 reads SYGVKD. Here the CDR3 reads CAISGSAQPTGASSYNEQFF. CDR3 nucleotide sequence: TGTGCCATCAGTGGATCTGCACAGCCGACAGGAGCGAGCTCCTACAATGAGCAGTTCTTC.

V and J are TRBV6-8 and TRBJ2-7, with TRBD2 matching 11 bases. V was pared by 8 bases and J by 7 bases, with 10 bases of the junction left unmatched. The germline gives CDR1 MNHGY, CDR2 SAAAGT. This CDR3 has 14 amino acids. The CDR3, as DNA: TGTGCCAGCGGAGTAGCGGGAGGGCGATATGAGCAGTACTTC. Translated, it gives CASGVAGGRYEQYF.

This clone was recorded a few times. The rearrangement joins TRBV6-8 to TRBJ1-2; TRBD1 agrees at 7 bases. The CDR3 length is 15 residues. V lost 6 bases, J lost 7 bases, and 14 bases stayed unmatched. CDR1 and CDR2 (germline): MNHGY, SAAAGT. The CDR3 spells CASRERRGGLTGYTF. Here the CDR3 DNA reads TGTGCCAGCAGAGAGAGACGAGGGGGCCTTACTGGCTACACCTTC.

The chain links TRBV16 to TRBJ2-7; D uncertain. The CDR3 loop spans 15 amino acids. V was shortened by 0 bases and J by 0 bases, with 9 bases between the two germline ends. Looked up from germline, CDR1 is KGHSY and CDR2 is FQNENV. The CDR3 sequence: CASSQSQESSYEQYF. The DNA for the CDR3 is TGTGCCAGCAGCCAATCGCAGGAGAGCTCCTACGAGCAGTACTTC.